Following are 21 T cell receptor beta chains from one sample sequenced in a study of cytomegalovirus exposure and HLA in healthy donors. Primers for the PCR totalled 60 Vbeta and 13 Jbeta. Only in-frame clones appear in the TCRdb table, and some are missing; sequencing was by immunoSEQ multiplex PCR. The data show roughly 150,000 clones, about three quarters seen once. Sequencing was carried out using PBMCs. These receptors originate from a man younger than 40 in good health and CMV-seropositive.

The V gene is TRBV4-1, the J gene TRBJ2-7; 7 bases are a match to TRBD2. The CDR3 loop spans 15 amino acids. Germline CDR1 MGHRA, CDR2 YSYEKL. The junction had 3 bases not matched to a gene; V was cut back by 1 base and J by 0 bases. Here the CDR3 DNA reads TGCGCCAGCAGCCAAGGGCTAGCGGTCTCCTACGAGCAGTACTTC. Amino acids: CASSQGLAVSYEQYF.

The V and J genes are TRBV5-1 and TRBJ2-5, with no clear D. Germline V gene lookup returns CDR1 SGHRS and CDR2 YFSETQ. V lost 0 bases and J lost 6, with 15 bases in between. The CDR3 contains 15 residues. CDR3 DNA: TGCGCCAGCAGCTTGGCCGGTGCAGCGACCCAGACCCAGTACTTC. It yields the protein CASSLAGAATQTQYF.

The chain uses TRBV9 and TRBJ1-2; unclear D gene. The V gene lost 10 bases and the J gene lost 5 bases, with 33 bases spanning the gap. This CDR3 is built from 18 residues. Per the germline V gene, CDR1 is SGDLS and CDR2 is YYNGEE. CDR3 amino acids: CAGAEPKRTLSSSYGYTF. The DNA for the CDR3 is TGTGCCGGCGCGGAGCCGAAACGCACCCTTTCTTCCTCTTATGGCTACACCTTC.

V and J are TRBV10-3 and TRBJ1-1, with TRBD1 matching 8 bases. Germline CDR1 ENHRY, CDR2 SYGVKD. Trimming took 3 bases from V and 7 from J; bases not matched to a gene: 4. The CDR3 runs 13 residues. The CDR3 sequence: CAISDDRGLEAFF. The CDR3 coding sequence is TGTGCCATCAGTGATGACAGGGGACTTGAAGCTTTCTTT.

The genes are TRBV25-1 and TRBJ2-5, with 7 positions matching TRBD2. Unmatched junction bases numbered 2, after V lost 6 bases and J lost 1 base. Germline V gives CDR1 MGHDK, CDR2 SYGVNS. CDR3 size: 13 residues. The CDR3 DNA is TGTGCCAGCAGCCGGGAGGCCCAAGAGACCCAGTACTTC. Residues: CASSREAQETQYF. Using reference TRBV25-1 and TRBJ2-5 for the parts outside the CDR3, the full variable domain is EADIYQTPRYLVIGTGKKITLECSQTMGHDKMYWYQQDPGMELHLIHYSYGVNSTEKGDLSSESTVSRIRTEHFPLTLESARPSHTSQYLCASSREAQETQYFGPGTRLLVL.

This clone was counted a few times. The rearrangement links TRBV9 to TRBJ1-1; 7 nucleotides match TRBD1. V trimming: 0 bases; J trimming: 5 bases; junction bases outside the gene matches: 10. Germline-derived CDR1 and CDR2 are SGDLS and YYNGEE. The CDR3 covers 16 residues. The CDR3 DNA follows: TGTGCCAGCAGCGTAGGGGTTTCGGCAGGGGGGACTGAAGCTTTCTTT. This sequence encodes CASSVGVSAGGTEAFF.

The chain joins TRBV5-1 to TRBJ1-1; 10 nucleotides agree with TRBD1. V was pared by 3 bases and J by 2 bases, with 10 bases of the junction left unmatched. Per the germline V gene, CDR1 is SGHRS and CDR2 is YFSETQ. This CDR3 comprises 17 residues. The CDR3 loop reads CASSYPRQGATNTEAFF. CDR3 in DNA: TGCGCCAGCAGCTACCCGAGACAGGGGGCTACTAACACTGAAGCTTTCTTT.

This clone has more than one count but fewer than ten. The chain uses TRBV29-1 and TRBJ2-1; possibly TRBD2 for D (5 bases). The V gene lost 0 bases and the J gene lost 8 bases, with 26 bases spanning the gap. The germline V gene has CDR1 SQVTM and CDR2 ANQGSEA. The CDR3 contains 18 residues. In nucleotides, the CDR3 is TGCAGCGTTGAAGAAGAGGGCGCACGGACCGGTTCGTTGTATGAGCAGTTCTTC. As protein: CSVEEEGARTGSLYEQFF.

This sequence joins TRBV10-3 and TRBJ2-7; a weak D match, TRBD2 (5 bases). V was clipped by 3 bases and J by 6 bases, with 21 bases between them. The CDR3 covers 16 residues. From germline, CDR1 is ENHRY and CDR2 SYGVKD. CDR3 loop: CAISDLVRTIGGEQYF. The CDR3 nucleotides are TGTGCCATCAGTGACCTCGTTAGGACCATCGGAGGCGAGCAGTACTTC.

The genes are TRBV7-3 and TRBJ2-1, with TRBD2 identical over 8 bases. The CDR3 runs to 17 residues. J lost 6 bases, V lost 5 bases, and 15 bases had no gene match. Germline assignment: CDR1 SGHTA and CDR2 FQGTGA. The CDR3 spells CASSQRGGRSLINEQFF. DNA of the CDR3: TGTGCCAGCAGCCAGCGGGGCGGGAGGTCCCTAATCAATGAGCAGTTCTTC.

CDR3 sequence: CASSQGHLYEQYF. The CDR3 DNA reads TGCGCCAGCAGCCAAGGACACCTCTACGAGCAGTACTTC. The chain is built from TRBV4-1 and TRBJ2-7; D gene ambiguous. The CDR3 has 13 amino acids. The V gene lost 1 base and the J gene lost 3 bases, with 7 bases spanning the gap. Germline V lookup: CDR1 MGHRA, CDR2 YSYEKL.

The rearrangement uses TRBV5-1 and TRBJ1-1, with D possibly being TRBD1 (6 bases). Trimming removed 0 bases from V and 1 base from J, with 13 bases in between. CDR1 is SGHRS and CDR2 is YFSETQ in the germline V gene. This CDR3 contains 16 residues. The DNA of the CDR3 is TGCGCCAGCAGCTTGGGAGGGGAGGGGGGGAACACTGAAGCTTTCTTT. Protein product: CASSLGGEGGNTEAFF.

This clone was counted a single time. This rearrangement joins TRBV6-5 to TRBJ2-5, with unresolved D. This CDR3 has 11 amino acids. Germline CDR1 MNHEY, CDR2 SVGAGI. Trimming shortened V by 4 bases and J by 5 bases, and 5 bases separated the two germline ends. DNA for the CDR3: TGTGCCAGCAGTTTTTCGGAGACCCAGTACTTC. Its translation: CASSFSETQYF.

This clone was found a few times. CDR3 DNA: TGTGCCAGCAGTGAGGGACTAGCGGGAGGGACCCCAGGGGATGAGCAGTTCTTC. It yields the protein CASSEGLAGGTPGDEQFF. This sequence joins TRBV6-1 and TRBJ2-1, with TRBD2 matching over 16 bases. Germline V CDR1 and CDR2: MNHNS, SASEGT. After removal of 3 bases from V and 8 bases from J, the junction contained 10 bases not matched to a gene. CDR3 length equals 18 residues.

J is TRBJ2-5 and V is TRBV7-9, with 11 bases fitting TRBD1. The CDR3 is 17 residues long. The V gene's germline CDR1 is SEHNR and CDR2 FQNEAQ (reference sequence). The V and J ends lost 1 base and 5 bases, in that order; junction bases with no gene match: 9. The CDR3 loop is CASSLVLRDRGKETQYF. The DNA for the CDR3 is TGTGCCAGCAGCTTAGTTTTGCGGGACAGGGGGAAGGAGACCCAGTACTTC.

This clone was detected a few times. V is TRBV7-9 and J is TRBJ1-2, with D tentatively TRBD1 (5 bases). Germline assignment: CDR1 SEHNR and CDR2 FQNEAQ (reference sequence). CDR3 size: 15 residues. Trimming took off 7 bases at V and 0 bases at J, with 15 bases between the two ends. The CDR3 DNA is TGTGCCAGCACCCGTGGGGCGGAAGCTAACTATGGCTACACCTTC. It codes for CASTRGAEANYGYTF.

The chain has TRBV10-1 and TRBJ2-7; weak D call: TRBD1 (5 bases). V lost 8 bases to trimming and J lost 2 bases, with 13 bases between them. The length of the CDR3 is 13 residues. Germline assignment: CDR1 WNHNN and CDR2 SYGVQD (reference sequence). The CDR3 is CASGPGHTYEQYF. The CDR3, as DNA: TGCGCCAGCGGACCAGGACATACCTACGAGCAGTACTTC.

CDR3 sequence: CASSPGLATSSGANVLTF. The CDR3 coding sequence is TGTGCCAGCAGCCCAGGACTAGCGACCAGCTCTGGGGCCAACGTCCTGACTTTC. This chain uses TRBV11-3 with TRBJ2-6; TRBD2 agrees at 9 bases. The CDR3 consists of 18 residues. Trimming took 5 bases from V and 0 from J; bases not matched to a gene: 8. Germline CDR1 SGHNT, CDR2 YENEEA. The full variable domain, in which reference TRBV11-3 and TRBJ2-6 provide the parts outside the CDR3, is EAGVVQSPRYKIIEKKQPVAFWCNPISGHNTLYWYLQNLGQGPELLIRYENEEAVDDSQLPKDRFSAERLKGVDSTLKIQPAELGDSAVYLCASSPGLATSSGANVLTFGAGSRLTVL.

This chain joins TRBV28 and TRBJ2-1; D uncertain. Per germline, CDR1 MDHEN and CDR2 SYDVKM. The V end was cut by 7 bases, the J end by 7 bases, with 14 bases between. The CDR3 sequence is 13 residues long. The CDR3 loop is CASTKPRPNEQFF. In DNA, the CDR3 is TGTGCCAGCACGAAGCCTAGGCCAAATGAGCAGTTCTTC.

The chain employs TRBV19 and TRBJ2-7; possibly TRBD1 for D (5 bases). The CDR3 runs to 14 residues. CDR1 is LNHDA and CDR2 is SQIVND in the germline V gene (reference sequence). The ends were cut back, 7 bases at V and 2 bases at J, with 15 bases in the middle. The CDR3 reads CASTPGLVPYEQYF. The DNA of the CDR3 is TGTGCCAGTACCCCAGGGTTGGTGCCCTACGAGCAGTACTTC.

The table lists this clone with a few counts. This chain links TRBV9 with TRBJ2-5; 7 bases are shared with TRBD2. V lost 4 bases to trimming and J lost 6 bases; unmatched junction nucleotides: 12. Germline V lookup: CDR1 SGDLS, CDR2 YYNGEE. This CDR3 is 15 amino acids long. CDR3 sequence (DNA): TGTGCCAGCAGCCAGTCGGCGGGAGAGGGGAAGACCCAGTACTTC. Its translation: CASSQSAGEGKTQYF.